These 24 T cell receptor beta chains share one sample of origin, sequenced in a study of blood T cell repertoires in COVID-19. Using immunoSEQ multiplex PCR, the repertoire was profiled, and TCRdb retains in-frame clones only, with some absent. The sample shows tens of thousands of clones, around 86% of them seen only once. The sample consisted of peripheral blood. The receptors come from a human donor with active COVID-19. The donor label of this sample is uncertain.

The gene calls are TRBV6-2 or TRBV6-3 and TRBJ2-5; 10 nucleotides align to TRBD1. The germline gives CDR1 MNHEY, CDR2 SVGEGT. V lost 6 bases and J lost 5; bases outside the gene matches: 6. The length of the CDR3 is 14 residues. The CDR3 here is CASSRQGARETQYF. The CDR3 DNA follows: TGTGCCAGCAGCCGACAGGGGGCAAGGGAGACCCAGTACTTC.

The chain is built from TRBV3-1 (or the pseudogene TRBV3-2) and TRBJ2-3, with a weak D call TRBD1 (5 bases). V was trimmed by 3 bases and J by 0 bases, leaving 16 bases between them. This CDR3 spans 17 amino acids. Germline V CDR1 and CDR2: LGHDT, YNNKEL (reference sequence). CDR3 DNA: TGTGCCAGCAGCCAGCGCAGGGAATCGACTAGCACAGATACGCAGTATTTT. This gives the protein CASSQRRESTSTDTQYF.

CDR3: CASSLPTENTEAFF. CDR3 bases: TGCGCCAGCAGCTTACCGACAGAGAACACTGAAGCTTTCTTT. The chain joins TRBV5-1 to TRBJ1-1; D might be TRBD1 (5 bases). V was pared by 2 bases and J by 1 base, with 9 bases between. Per the germline V gene, CDR1 is SGHRS and CDR2 is YFSETQ. The CDR3 extends over 14 amino acids. Full variable domain (missing parts from reference TRBV5-1 and TRBJ1-1): KAGVTQTPRYLIKTRGQQVTLSCSPISGHRSVSWYQQTPGQGLQFLFEYFSETQRNKGNFPGRFSGRQFSNSRSEMNVSTLELGDSALYLCASSLPTENTEAFFGQGTRLTVV.

The chain is built from TRBV9 and TRBJ1-1; 8 bases are shared with TRBD1. V was clipped by 0 bases and J by 4 bases; unmatched bases: 2. The CDR3 has 14 amino acids. Per germline, CDR1 SGDLS and CDR2 YYNGEE. The CDR3 region has the DNA TGTGCCAGCAGCGTAGAACAGGGGGGCACTGAAGCTTTCTTT. It specifies CASSVEQGGTEAFF.

V is TRBV5-1 and J is TRBJ1-1; D is unclear. Between the trimmed V and J ends, which lost 0 bases and 0 bases, there was a span of 9 bases. The germline CDR1 and CDR2 sequences are SGHRS and YFSETQ. The CDR3 is 15 residues long. The CDR3 DNA sequence: TGCGCCAGCAGCTTGGCTGAACTGTTGAACACTGAAGCTTTCTTT. Its protein product is CASSLAELLNTEAFF.

J is TRBJ2-7 and V is TRBV27; 9 bases are a match to TRBD2. Germline V gene data show CDR1 as MNHEY and CDR2 as SMNVEV (reference sequence). V was pared by 6 bases and J by 1 base, with 10 bases of the junction left unmatched. The CDR3 covers 16 residues. CDR3 region: CASREASGTSSYEQYF. The CDR3 DNA is TGTGCCAGCAGGGAAGCTAGCGGGACCTCGTCCTACGAGCAGTACTTC.

This chain uses TRBV20-1 with TRBJ1-1; the D is unclear. This CDR3 contains 12 residues. V was trimmed by 3 bases and J by 1 base, leaving 6 bases between them. Germline assignment: CDR1 DFQATT and CDR2 SNEGSKA (reference sequence). CDR3 nucleotide sequence: TGCAGTGCTAGTACGGGGAACACTGAAGCTTTCTTT. Its translation: CSASTGNTEAFF.

V gene TRBV11-3 combines with J gene TRBJ2-2; maybe TRBD1 (6 bases). V lost 4 bases to trimming and J lost 0 bases, with 12 bases between them. Germline V gives CDR1 SGHNT, CDR2 YENEEA. The CDR3 has 16 amino acids. The CDR3 region has the DNA TGTGCCAGCAGCTCACACAGGGTCGCGAACACCGGGGAGCTGTTTTTT. This sequence encodes CASSSHRVANTGELFF.

J is TRBJ2-5 and V is TRBV24-1; 8 nucleotides agree with TRBD2. The CDR3 totals 16 residues. Trimming cost V 2 bases and J 4 bases; bases outside gene matches: 8. The germline V gene encodes CDR1 KGHDR and CDR2 SFDVKD. DNA for the CDR3: TGTGCCACCAGTGATTCCTCGGGAGGGTGGGGAGAGACCCAGTACTTC. The encoded protein is CATSDSSGGWGETQYF.

This clone was observed once. The chain recombines TRBV6-6 with TRBJ2-3, with TRBD2 matching over 8 bases. This CDR3 contains 15 residues. Germline CDR1 and CDR2: MNHNY and SVGAGI (reference sequence). V trimming: 6 bases; J trimming: 4 bases; junction bases outside the gene matches: 9. CDR3 DNA sequence: TGTGCCAGCAGGACACTAGCGGTCGGCCCAGATACGCAGTATTTT. Translating gives CASRTLAVGPDTQYF.

This clone is a singleton in its sample. The chain uses TRBV28 and TRBJ2-4; D may be TRBD2 (5 bases). Between the trimmed V and J ends, which lost 2 bases and 14 bases, there was a span of 16 bases. The CDR3 length is 13 residues. CDR1 is MDHEN and CDR2 is SYDVKM in the germline V gene. The CDR3 nucleotides are TGTGCCAGCAGTTTAGAGGGCTATAGGGATAAGTACTTC. This encodes CASSLEGYRDKYF.

For the CDR3, the DNA is TGTGCCAGCAGCCCCCGTGGACAGGGGGCTTTCCACGAGCAGTACTTC. It yields the protein CASSPRGQGAFHEQYF. The genes are TRBV7-9 and TRBJ2-7, with 11 bases matching TRBD1. The CDR3 length is 16 residues. Germline V lookup: CDR1 SEHNR, CDR2 FQNEAQ (reference sequence). The trim removed 5 bases at V and 5 bases at J, leaving 11 bases unmatched.

In its sample, this clone was seen once. This chain joins TRBV5-1 and TRBJ2-4, with 7 bases that match TRBD2. Germline CDR1 and CDR2: SGHRS and YFSETQ. This CDR3 comprises 15 residues. J gave up 0 bases and V 0 bases, and 0 bases lay outside the gene matches. Written as DNA, the CDR3 is TGCGCCAGCAGCTTGGCTAGCGGAGCCAAAAACATTCAGTACTTC. It codes for CASSLASGAKNIQYF. Based on the CDR3 plus reference TRBV5-1 and TRBJ2-4, the full variable domain is KAGVTQTPRYLIKTRGQQVTLSCSPISGHRSVSWYQQTPGQGLQFLFEYFSETQRNKGNFPGRFSGRQFSNSRSEMNVSTLELGDSALYLCASSLASGAKNIQYFGAGTRLSVL.

The rearrangement links TRBV9 to TRBJ1-2, with TRBD1 matching over 7 bases. Germline V gives CDR1 SGDLS, CDR2 YYNGEE. The CDR3 extends over 14 amino acids. V lost 4 bases and J lost 4; bases outside the gene matches: 7. The CDR3 here is CASSRQGASYGYTF. The CDR3 DNA sequence: TGTGCCAGCAGCAGACAGGGCGCGAGCTATGGCTACACCTTC. The full variable domain, with the rest looked up from reference TRBV9 and TRBJ1-2, is DSGVTQTPKHLITATGQRVTLRCSPRSGDLSVYWYQQSLDQGLQFLIQYYNGEERAKGNILERFSAQQFPDLHSELNLSSLELGDSALYFCASSRQGASYGYTFGSGTRLTVV.

The chain's CDR3 is CATSDFDRVGGLNTEAFF. In DNA form, the CDR3 reads TGTGCCACCAGTGATTTTGACAGGGTGGGGGGACTGAACACTGAAGCTTTCTTT. The chain recombines TRBV24-1 with TRBJ1-1, with TRBD1 matching over 7 bases. This CDR3 region has 18 residues. V lost 1 base to trimming and J lost 0 bases; unmatched junction nucleotides: 10. The V gene's germline CDR1 is KGHDR and CDR2 SFDVKD.

The chain combines TRBV6-1 with TRBJ2-7, with D hard to call. The CDR3 covers 16 residues. With 3 bases removed from V and 0 bases from J, the gap between germline ends came to 15 bases. CDR1 and CDR2 (germline): MNHNS, SASEGT. The CDR3 DNA follows: TGTGCCAGCAGTGACGAAAGACGACATTTCTCCTACGAGCAGTACTTC. This encodes CASSDERRHFSYEQYF.

The count of this clone is one. The gene calls are TRBV19 and TRBJ2-2, with D possibly being TRBD1 (6 bases). The CDR3 is 14 amino acids. V lost 7 bases and J 2 bases, leaving 11 bases between the germline ends. Germline V CDR1 and CDR2: LNHDA, SQIVND (reference sequence). The CDR3 here is CASTRDINTGELFF. CDR3 coding DNA: TGTGCCAGTACCAGGGACATAAACACCGGGGAGCTGTTTTTT.

The chain combines TRBV2 with TRBJ2-4; TRBD1 might be the D (5 bases). CDR3 length: 16 amino acids. The V end was cut by 8 bases, the J end by 0 bases, with 17 bases between. Per the germline V gene, CDR1 is SNHLY and CDR2 is FYNNEI. The CDR3 loop is CASRPLLQGAKNIQYF. CDR3 in DNA: TGTGCCAGCCGACCTCTCCTTCAGGGAGCCAAAAACATTCAGTACTTC.

The V call is TRBV29-1, the J call TRBJ2-3; D is uncertain. Germline values: CDR1 SQVTM, CDR2 ANQGSEA. The CDR3 consists of 12 residues. V lost 4 bases and J 1 base, leaving 6 bases between the germline ends. Here the CDR3 DNA reads TGCAGCGTTGGGCAGGGCACAGATACGCAGTATTTT. Encoded protein: CSVGQGTDTQYF.

This chain joins TRBV29-1 and TRBJ1-2; TRBD1 is a possible D gene (5 bases). The CDR3 has 13 amino acids. Trimming cost V 3 bases and J 8 bases, with 16 bases left between them. Per germline, CDR1 SQVTM and CDR2 ANQGSEA. CDR3 amino acids: CSVDFQRSGGYTF. In DNA, the CDR3 is TGCAGCGTTGATTTCCAGCGTTCAGGGGGCTACACCTTC.

V and J are TRBV18 and TRBJ2-1; possible D gene TRBD1, 6 bases. The CDR3 has 15 amino acids. Germline values: CDR1 KGHSH, CDR2 LQKENI. V was clipped by 2 bases and J by 6 bases, with 14 bases between them. This CDR3 is CASSPRQVTGNEQFF. The CDR3 nucleotides are TGTGCCAGCTCACCAAGACAGGTGACGGGCAATGAGCAGTTCTTC.

The rearrangement joins TRBV4-1 to TRBJ2-1, with D possibly matching TRBD1 (6 bases). V was pared by 4 bases and J by 3 bases, with 13 bases between. CDR1 is MGHRA, CDR2 YSYEKL, per germline. The CDR3 covers 15 residues. The CDR3 sequence: CASSPLGANYNEQFF. The CDR3 coding sequence is TGCGCCAGCAGCCCCCTGGGGGCGAACTACAATGAGCAGTTCTTC.

The genes are TRBV7-2 and TRBJ2-3, with 7 positions matching TRBD1. Trimming took 1 base from V and 4 from J; bases not matched to a gene: 5. The CDR3 consists of 15 residues. Germline CDR1 is SGHTA and CDR2 is FQGNSA. The DNA of the CDR3 is TGTGCCAGCAGCTTAGACAGGGGATCCCCAGATACGCAGTATTTT. It encodes CASSLDRGSPDTQYF.

This chain links TRBV27 with TRBJ2-7, with 7 bases aligning to TRBD2. CDR1 and CDR2 from the germline V gene are MNHEY and SMNVEV (reference sequence). With V trimmed by 7 bases and J by 0 bases, 3 bases remained unmatched. This CDR3 comprises 13 residues. CDR3 in amino acids: CASTGTTSYEQYF. CDR3 in DNA: TGTGCCAGCACCGGGACTACCTCCTACGAGCAGTACTTC.